Listed here are 22 T cell receptor beta chains from one sample, sequenced in a study of vaccination effects on CD4 cells after COVID-19. TCRdb's copy holds only in-frame clones and misses some; the assay was immunoSEQ multiplex PCR. The sample holds fewer than 75,000 clones; approximately 77% are singletons and the top ten take approximately 2%. The culture ran for roughly ten days before CD4+ T cells were isolated. These receptors have no identified antigens. The sequences come from CD4+ T cells from PBMCs cultured without peptide, collected before COVID-19 vaccination. All receptors derive from a human donor who received a COVID-19 vaccine.

The chain uses TRBV24-1 and TRBJ2-2; tentatively, D is TRBD2 (5 bases). The CDR3 extends over 15 amino acids. From germline, CDR1 is KGHDR and CDR2 SFDVKD. V was trimmed by 5 bases and J by 2 bases, leaving 11 bases between them. In DNA form, the CDR3 reads TGTGCCACCAGTGGTCCGCGGGTTAACACCGGGGAGCTGTTTTTT. As protein: CATSGPRVNTGELFF.

This rearrangement joins TRBV2 to TRBJ1-1, with a tentative D call TRBD1 (6 bases). The V end lost 6 bases, the J end lost 0 bases, and 11 bases lay between the germline ends. CDR1 is SNHLY, CDR2 FYNNEI, per germline. This CDR3 spans 14 amino acids. The CDR3 DNA reads as TGTGCCAGCAGGAGGACAGAGATGAACACTGAAGCTTTCTTT. Protein: CASRRTEMNTEAFF.

This clone turned up a few times. The genes are TRBV7-8 and TRBJ1-2; D might be TRBD1 (5 bases). CDR3 length: 14 residues. V lost 7 bases, J lost 4 bases, and 16 bases lay in between. Germline V gene lookup returns CDR1 SGHVS and CDR2 FQNEAQ. CDR3 amino acids: CASTRGATVYGYTF. CDR3 coding DNA: TGTGCCAGCACCCGTGGGGCCACCGTCTATGGCTACACCTTC.

This chain uses TRBV21-1 with TRBJ1-6; TRBD1 was called by the table and not checked on the DNA. TRBV21-1 is given as a pseudogene. The CDR3 spans 17 residues. CDR3 sequence (DNA): TGTGCCAGCAGCACGATGGGGGACAGGGGGCGCAAACCCCCCCTCCACTTT. Translation gives CASSTMGDRGRKPPLHF.

This chain joins TRBV6-4 and TRBJ2-3; a possible D gene is TRBD2 (7 bases). Germline V lookup: CDR1 MRHNA, CDR2 SNTAGT. V lost 2 bases, J lost 2 bases, and 11 bases lay in between. The CDR3 has 15 residues. For the CDR3, the DNA is TGTGCCAGCAGTGACGGAGGGGGGGCCACAGATACGCAGTATTTT. This codes for CASSDGGGATDTQYF.

The chain combines TRBV19 with TRBJ2-2; possible D gene TRBD1, 6 bases. Deletions cut 4 bases from V and 3 bases from J, with 9 bases between. The CDR3 contains 14 residues. CDR1 is LNHDA, CDR2 SQIVND, per germline (reference sequence). The CDR3 here is CASSSQGYTGELFF. The CDR3 nucleotides read TGTGCCAGTAGTAGCCAGGGGTACACCGGGGAGCTGTTTTTT.

The chain combines TRBV29-1 with TRBJ1-1, with D possibly matching TRBD1 (6 bases). The CDR3 consists of 11 residues. V lost 8 bases to trimming and J lost 8 bases, with 15 bases between them. The germline gives CDR1 SQVTM, CDR2 ANQGSEA. The CDR3 DNA reads TGCAGCTTCTTGGGGGGCATAGAAGCTTTCTTT. Residues: CSFLGGIEAFF. The full variable domain, rest sourced from reference TRBV29-1 and TRBJ1-1, is SAVISQKPSRDICQRGTSLTIQCQVDSQVTMMFWYRQQPGQSLTLIATANQGSEATYESGFVIDKFPISRPNLTFSTLTVSNMSPEDSSIYLCSFLGGIEAFFGQGTRLTVV.

V gene TRBV24-1 combines with J gene TRBJ2-5; the match to TRBD1 covers 7 bases. J was trimmed by 5 bases and V by 3 bases; bases with no gene match: 5. The germline CDR1 and CDR2 sequences are KGHDR and SFDVKD. This CDR3 has 14 amino acids. The CDR3 spells CATSDPGQVETQYF. The CDR3 region has the DNA TGTGCCACCAGTGATCCCGGACAGGTGGAGACCCAGTACTTC.

The chain has TRBV6-2 or TRBV6-3 and TRBJ2-1; D unresolved. V lost 0 bases and J lost 4, with 10 bases in between. The CDR3 has 15 residues. Germline values: CDR1 MNHEY, CDR2 SVGEGT. The CDR3, as DNA: TGTGCCAGCAGTTACTCGCCCGGAGAGTACAATGAGCAGTTCTTC. It yields the protein CASSYSPGEYNEQFF.

This chain joins TRBV6-6 and TRBJ1-3, with 7 nucleotides matching TRBD1. Germline V gives CDR1 MNHNY, CDR2 SVGAGI (reference sequence). The CDR3 length is 15 residues. The trim removed 3 bases at V and 0 bases at J, leaving 2 bases unmatched. As DNA, the CDR3 is TGTGCCAGCAGTTATGGGACAGTCTCTGGAAACACCATATATTTT. Its translation: CASSYGTVSGNTIYF.

The chain has TRBV5-1 and TRBJ1-2, with 9 bases aligning to TRBD1. This CDR3 has 16 residues. Germline V CDR1 and CDR2: SGHRS, YFSETQ. The ends lost 4 bases at V and 6 bases at J; junction bases unmatched: 13. The CDR3 region is CASSLLSGTGSDGYTF. The CDR3 DNA is TGCGCCAGCAGCCTTCTATCGGGGACAGGGAGTGATGGCTACACCTTC.

The V call is TRBV4-1, the J call TRBJ1-4; D is unresolved. The CDR3 sequence is 13 residues long. The V end lost 4 bases, the J end lost 4 bases, and 7 bases lay between the germline ends. Germline V CDR1 and CDR2: MGHRA, YSYEKL. CDR3 nucleotides: TGCGCCAGCAGCCTCCGCCTTAATGAAAAACTGTTTTTT. Translation: CASSLRLNEKLFF.

The chain employs TRBV6-4 and TRBJ2-3; tentative D call: TRBD1 (5 bases). V shed 2 bases and J shed 8 bases, with 14 bases lying between them. The CDR3 runs to 14 residues. From germline, CDR1 is MRHNA and CDR2 SNTAGT. The chain's CDR3 is CASSDLSGLTTQYF. The CDR3 DNA sequence: TGTGCCAGCAGTGACCTTTCAGGGTTGACTACGCAGTATTTT.

The chain carries TRBV7-6 and TRBJ1-3, with a weak D call TRBD1 (6 bases). The CDR3 runs to 17 residues. CDR1 is SGHVS, CDR2 FNYEAQ, per germline. V was cut by 6 bases and J by 0 bases, with 18 bases left in between. DNA for the CDR3: TGTGCCAGCAGTCGCCAGGGGCCCCCGAGCTCTGGAAACACCATATATTTT. It yields the protein CASSRQGPPSSGNTIYF.

V usage is TRBV6-2 or TRBV6-3 and J usage is TRBJ1-4; maybe TRBD1 (5 bases). The germline V gene encodes CDR1 MNHEY and CDR2 SVGEGT. Trimming pared 2 bases from V and 8 bases from J, leaving 15 bases between. The CDR3 is 15 amino acids. The CDR3 spells CASSYKDDGGEKLFF. CDR3 in DNA: TGTGCCAGCAGTTACAAGGACGACGGGGGGGAAAAACTGTTTTTT.

The CDR3 nucleotides are TGTGCCAGTAGTAGAAGACAGACGATTAACGACTATGGCTACACCTTC. Translated: CASSRRQTINDYGYTF. The chain uses TRBV19 and TRBJ1-2, with D perhaps matching TRBD1 (5 bases). The CDR3 loop spans 16 amino acids. Germline V lookup: CDR1 LNHDA, CDR2 SQIVND (reference sequence). Trimming removed 4 bases from V and 3 bases from J, with 18 bases in between.

This chain connects TRBV7-8 to TRBJ2-4, with D perhaps assigned TRBD1 or TRBD2 (6 bases each). CDR1 is SGHVS, CDR2 FQNEAQ, per germline. Deletions cut 1 base from V and 0 bases from J, with 13 bases between. The CDR3 extends over 17 amino acids. The CDR3 DNA sequence: TGTGCCAGCAGCTTAGGACTAGGGACACTAGCCAAAAACATTCAGTACTTC. This encodes CASSLGLGTLAKNIQYF. Supplemented by reference TRBV7-8 and TRBJ2-4, the full variable domain reads GAGVSQSPRYKVAKRGQDVALRCDPISGHVSLFWYQQALGQGPEFLTYFQNEAQLDKSGLPSDRFFAERPEGSVSTLKIQRTQQEDSAVYLCASSLGLGTLAKNIQYFGAGTRLSVL.

This clone has just a few counts. This chain uses TRBV2 with TRBJ2-7; D unresolved. CDR1 is SNHLY and CDR2 is FYNNEI in the germline V gene. The germline V and J ends were trimmed by 6 bases and 6 bases, with 12 bases remaining between them. The CDR3 runs to 12 residues. The CDR3 sequence is CASRQAPGEQYV. The CDR3 nucleotides are TGTGCCAGCAGGCAAGCCCCCGGCGAGCAGTACGTC.

This chain connects TRBV29-1 to TRBJ1-1; D unclear. The CDR3 is made up of 12 amino acids. The V end lost 3 bases, the J end lost 1 base, and 6 bases lay between the germline ends. Germline loops: CDR1 SQVTM, CDR2 ANQGSEA. The CDR3 bases are TGCAGCGTTGATTGGGGGAACACTGAAGCTTTCTTT. It codes for CSVDWGNTEAFF. The whole variable domain, remainder taken from reference TRBV29-1 and TRBJ1-1, is SAVISQKPSRDICQRGTSLTIQCQVDSQVTMMFWYRQQPGQSLTLIATANQGSEATYESGFVIDKFPISRPNLTFSTLTVSNMSPEDSSIYLCSVDWGNTEAFFGQGTRLTVV.

This chain joins TRBV2 and TRBJ1-2; 7 bases line up with TRBD1. The CDR3 has 14 residues. Germline V lookup: CDR1 SNHLY, CDR2 FYNNEI. Losses at the gene ends were 7 bases for V and 3 bases for J; bases not matched to a gene: 8. CDR3 region: CASILGQYDYGYTF. The CDR3 bases are TGTGCCAGCATATTGGGACAGTATGACTATGGCTACACCTTC.

The chain employs TRBV3-1 (or the pseudogene TRBV3-2) and TRBJ1-2; D is undetermined. The CDR3 consists of 13 residues. With 8 bases removed from V and 2 bases from J, the gap between germline ends came to 12 bases. Germline assignment: CDR1 LGHDT and CDR2 YNNKEL (reference sequence). CDR3 DNA: TGTGCCAGCTCCCCCCACGGGAACTATGGCTACACCTTC. Encoded protein: CASSPHGNYGYTF.

V is TRBV23-1 and J is TRBJ2-7, with D uncertain. TRBV23-1 is identified as an open reading frame with a role that is uncertain. V shed 0 bases and J shed 5 bases, with 11 bases lying between them. CDR3 length equals 14 residues. CDR3 in amino acids: CASSQSPGSHEQYV. The CDR3, as DNA: TGCGCCAGCAGTCAATCGCCCGGGTCCCACGAGCAGTACGTC.